These 21 T cell receptor beta chains share one sample of origin, sequenced in a study of T cell repertoires in cytomegalovirus infection. MiXCR, applied by TCRdb to the reads, yields one record per CDR3 protein. The data contain around 280,000 distinct CDR3 sequences, about a tenth of them seen just once; the ten biggest clones take up less than 3%. Sequenced input: PBMCs. Receptors originate from a human donor in good health (CMV status not recorded). Some clones in this sample may be carry-over from other donors' samples.

At least ten counts were recorded for this clonotype. The V gene is TRBV6-4, the J gene TRBJ2-3; D might be TRBD1 (5 bases). This CDR3 is built from 16 residues. With 4 bases removed from V and 4 bases from J, the gap between germline ends came to 18 bases. CDR1 and CDR2 from the germline V gene are MRHNA and SNTAGT. The CDR3 protein is CASSATQGGLSDTQYF. CDR3 DNA sequence: TGTGCCAGCAGTGCAACTCAGGGTGGCCTCTCAGATACGCAGTATTTT.

This clonotype was seen at least ten times. The V and J genes are TRBV5-6 and TRBJ2-3; D not resolved. V was trimmed by 0 bases and J by 2 bases, leaving 13 bases between them. The CDR3 sequence is 16 residues long. From germline, CDR1 is SGHDT and CDR2 YYEEEE. In DNA form, the CDR3 reads TGTGCCAGCAGCTTGGTGGATAGAGGTTTCACAGATACGCAGTATTTT. Amino acids: CASSLVDRGFTDTQYF. Drawing the rest from reference TRBV5-6 and TRBJ2-3, the complete variable domain is DAGVTQSPTHLIKTRGQQVTLRCSPKSGHDTVSWYQQALGQGPQFIFQYYEEEERQRGNFPDRFSGHQFPNYSSELNVNALLLGDSALYLCASSLVDRGFTDTQYFGPGTRLTVL.

This clonotype was detected ten times or more. The chain couples TRBV10-3 to TRBJ2-1; TRBD1 might be the D (6 bases). There are 12 residues in the CDR3. The V and J ends lost 10 bases and 4 bases respectively, with 11 bases between them. Germline lookup yields CDR1 ENHRY and CDR2 SYGVKD. The CDR3: CATVDSYNEQFF. The CDR3 DNA reads as TGTGCCACCGTGGACAGTTACAATGAGCAGTTCTTC.

This clonotype showed up many times. The chain employs TRBV28 and TRBJ1-6; D gene uncertain. Germline V gene lookup returns CDR1 MDHEN and CDR2 SYDVKM. This CDR3 is 13 amino acids long. Trimming cost V 2 bases and J 7 bases, with 6 bases left between them. CDR3 residues: CASSLGQNSPLHF. The CDR3 region has the DNA TGTGCCAGCAGTTTAGGGCAGAATTCACCCCTCCACTTT.

This clonotype has only a few counts. This chain uses TRBV25-1 with TRBJ2-1, with D possibly being TRBD1 or TRBD2 (6 bases each). The CDR3 is made up of 17 amino acids. Trimming took 5 bases from V and 6 from J, leaving 23 bases between them. In germline, CDR1 is MGHDK, CDR2 SYGVNS. This CDR3 is CASSSLWGAVEGNEQFF. As DNA, the CDR3 is TGTGCCAGCAGTTCCCTCTGGGGGGCCGTCGAGGGCAATGAGCAGTTCTTC. The whole variable domain, filled in from reference TRBV25-1 and TRBJ2-1, reads EADIYQTPRYLVIGTGKKITLECSQTMGHDKMYWYQQDPGMELHLIHYSYGVNSTEKGDLSSESTVSRIRTEHFPLTLESARPSHTSQYLCASSSLWGAVEGNEQFFGPGTRLTVL.

This clonotype occurred many times. This chain links TRBV20-1 with TRBJ1-2; D unresolved. Trimming stripped 3 bases from V and 0 bases from J, with 5 bases between. The CDR3 totals 12 residues. CDR1 and CDR2 from the germline V gene are DFQATT and SNEGSKA (reference sequence). In nucleotides, the CDR3 is TGCAGTGCTAGGGATCCTAACTATGGCTACACCTTC. It codes for CSARDPNYGYTF.

This clonotype was seen ten or more times. The V gene is TRBV2, the J gene TRBJ1-2; the D is unclear. The V end lost 4 bases, the J end lost 9 bases, and 15 bases lay between the germline ends. The CDR3 sequence is 13 residues long. In germline, CDR1 is SNHLY, CDR2 FYNNEI. The DNA for the CDR3 is TGTGCCAGCAGTGTTTTGGGAGAGTCGCGCTACACCTTC. Translating it yields CASSVLGESRYTF.

This clonotype was recorded many times. J is TRBJ1-5 and V is TRBV6-2 or TRBV6-3; TRBD1 agrees at 11 bases. CDR3 length: 14 amino acids. The V segment lost 5 bases and the J segment 9 bases; nucleotides outside the gene matches: 6. The V gene's germline CDR1 is MNHEY and CDR2 SVGEGT. The CDR3 coding sequence is TGTGCCAGCAGTACCGGACAGGGGGCGAGGCCCCAGCATTTT. Its protein product is CASSTGQGARPQHF.

This clonotype showed up many times. This chain links TRBV24-1 with TRBJ2-1, with D possibly TRBD2 on 7 matching bases. This CDR3 spans 16 amino acids. In germline, CDR1 is KGHDR, CDR2 SFDVKD. Trimming cost V 5 bases and J 2 bases, with 15 bases left between them. DNA of the CDR3: TGTGCCACCAGTGCCCTGGGGGGGGGGCCCTACAATGAGCAGTTCTTC. Amino acids: CATSALGGGPYNEQFF.

As regards this clonotype: Given a much more abundant clone one base away, this may be a read error. For the CDR3, the DNA is TGTGTCAGCAGTTACGATCGGCAATACCAAGCTTTCTTT. Encoded protein: CVSSYDRQYQAFF. The chain uses TRBV6-2 or TRBV6-3 and TRBJ1-1, with D unclear. The CDR3 totals 13 residues. Germline CDR1 MNHEY, CDR2 SVGEGT.

The table lists this clonotype with many counts. CDR3 amino acids: CASSEGGRGYGYTF. The CDR3, as DNA: TGTGCCAGCAGTGAAGGAGGCCGGGGCTATGGCTACACCTTC. This chain joins TRBV25-1 and TRBJ1-2; D remains unclear. CDR3 size: 14 residues. Germline V gene lookup returns CDR1 MGHDK and CDR2 SYGVNS. Trimming removed 2 bases at V and 4 bases at J, with 11 bases between.

This chain uses TRBV7-9 with TRBJ1-1; perhaps TRBD1 as D (6 bases). The length of the CDR3 is 11 residues. V shed 6 bases and J shed 10 bases, with 12 bases lying between them. Germline V lookup: CDR1 SEHNR, CDR2 FQNEAQ (reference sequence). For the CDR3, the DNA is TGTGCCAGCAGTAGGGGGGCGAGAGCTTTCTTT. This sequence encodes CASSRGARAFF.

This clonotype has a count of ten or more. The chain carries TRBV27 and TRBJ2-3; 13 bases align to TRBD2. Losses at the gene ends were 7 bases for V and 0 bases for J; bases not matched to a gene: 10. CDR3 size: 18 residues. The V gene's germline CDR1 is MNHEY and CDR2 SMNVEV (reference sequence). The chain's CDR3 is CASTGLAGVSPSTDTQYF. In nucleotides, the CDR3 is TGTGCCAGCACCGGACTAGCGGGGGTTTCCCCTAGCACAGATACGCAGTATTTT.

This clonotype was picked up many times. The chain has TRBV7-9 and TRBJ1-1; D might be TRBD1 (5 bases). Trimming left V 1 base short and J 8 bases short, with 17 bases between. This CDR3 has 15 amino acids. In germline, CDR1 is SEHNR, CDR2 FQNEAQ (reference sequence). The CDR3 DNA is TGTGCCAGCAGCTTAGTATCCGGCAGGGTAGGGGAAGCTTTCTTT. Residues: CASSLVSGRVGEAFF. The complete variable domain, with remaining parts taken from reference TRBV7-9 and TRBJ1-1, reads DTGVSQNPRHKITKRGQNVTFRCDPISEHNRLYWYRQTLGQGPEFLTYFQNEAQLEKSRLLSDRFSAERPKGSFSTLEIQRTEQGDSAMYLCASSLVSGRVGEAFFGQGTRLTVV.

This clonotype was found a few times. This chain joins TRBV27 and TRBJ1-6; D remains ambiguous. The CDR3 length is 15 residues. Germline V gene data show CDR1 as MNHEY and CDR2 as SMNVEV (reference sequence). V lost 3 bases, J lost 6 bases, and 12 bases lay in between. This CDR3 reads CASSFVGFGNSPLHF. CDR3 coding DNA: TGTGCCAGCAGTTTCGTGGGTTTCGGTAATTCACCCCTCCACTTT.

This clonotype was found many times. The chain couples TRBV5-1 to TRBJ1-2; D is perhaps TRBD1 (6 bases). CDR1 and CDR2 (germline): SGHRS, YFSETQ. The CDR3 extends over 18 amino acids. V was clipped by 2 bases and J by 4 bases, with 24 bases between them. CDR3 sequence reads: CASSFRSHTTKQGYGYTF. The CDR3 region has the DNA TGCGCCAGCAGCTTTCGTTCGCACACCACAAAACAGGGCTATGGCTACACCTTC.

This clonotype was observed a handful of times. This chain uses TRBV7-9 with TRBJ2-1, with no clear D. The CDR3 covers 13 residues. V was clipped by 7 bases and J by 9 bases, with 16 bases between them. CDR1 and CDR2 (germline): SEHNR, FQNEAQ (reference sequence). CDR3 DNA sequence: TGTGCCAGCATCCTCACCATATCGGCTGAGCAGTTCTTC. Protein product: CASILTISAEQFF.

This clonotype was detected only a few times. This chain uses TRBV20-1 with TRBJ2-3, with TRBD2 matching 10 bases. The germline V gene has CDR1 DFQATT and CDR2 SNEGSKA (reference sequence). V shed 5 bases, J shed 9 bases, and the junction held 5 bases outside the gene matches. The CDR3 sequence is 12 residues long. The CDR3 sequence is CSAPIAGGTQYF. The CDR3 DNA sequence: TGCAGTGCTCCCATAGCGGGGGGCACGCAGTATTTT.

The sample holds a few counts of this clonotype. V is TRBV20-1 and J is TRBJ1-2; 10 nucleotides match TRBD1. V was clipped by 0 bases and J by 4 bases; unmatched bases: 2. The CDR3 is 14 amino acids. The V gene's germline CDR1 is DFQATT and CDR2 SNEGSKA (reference sequence). The CDR3: CSARDGTGVYGYTF. CDR3 nucleotides: TGCAGTGCTAGAGATGGGACAGGGGTCTATGGCTACACCTTC.

Worth noting for this clonotype: A much larger clone is a single base away; this may be a read error. The chain is built from TRBV3-1 and TRBJ1-5, with 10 bases lining up with TRBD1. Judging by the DNA end, TRBJ2-3 fits better; the J call may be wrong. Germline V gene data show CDR1 as LGHDT and CDR2 as YNNKEL (reference sequence). This CDR3 has 17 residues. The CDR3 loop is CASSHSGTGVPRQPQYF. The CDR3 DNA reads TGTGCCAGCAGCCATTCCGGGACAGGGGTCCCCAGGCAGCCCCAGTATTTT.

This clonotype was recorded many times. The chain recombines TRBV7-6 with TRBJ2-7; D might be TRBD1 or TRBD2, each matching 5 bases. Trimming pared 0 bases from V and 3 bases from J, leaving 9 bases between. The CDR3 runs 14 residues. Germline V gene data show CDR1 as SGHVS and CDR2 as FNYEAQ. In DNA, the CDR3 is TGTGCCAGCAGCTTAGCGAGGGGTAGCTACGAGCAGTACTTC. Translation gives CASSLARGSYEQYF. The complete variable domain, with remaining parts taken from reference TRBV7-6 and TRBJ2-7, reads GAGVSQSPRYKVTKRGQDVALRCDPISGHVSLYWYRQALGQGPEFLTYFNYEAQQDKSGLPNDRFSAERPEGSISTLTIQRTEQRDSAMYRCASSLARGSYEQYFGPGTRLTVT.